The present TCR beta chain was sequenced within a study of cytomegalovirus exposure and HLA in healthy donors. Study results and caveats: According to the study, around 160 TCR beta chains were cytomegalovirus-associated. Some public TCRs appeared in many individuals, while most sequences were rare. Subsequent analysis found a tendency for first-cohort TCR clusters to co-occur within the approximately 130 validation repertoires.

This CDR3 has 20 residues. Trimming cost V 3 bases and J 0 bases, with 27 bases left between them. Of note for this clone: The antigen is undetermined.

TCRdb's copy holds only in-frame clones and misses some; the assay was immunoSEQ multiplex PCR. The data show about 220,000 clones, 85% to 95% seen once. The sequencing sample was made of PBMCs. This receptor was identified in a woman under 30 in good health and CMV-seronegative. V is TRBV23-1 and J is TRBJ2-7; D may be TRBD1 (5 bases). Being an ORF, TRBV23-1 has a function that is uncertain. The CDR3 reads CASSHHRGDRSWPGSYEQYF. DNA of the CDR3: TGCGCCAGCAGTCATCATAGGGGTGACAGAAGCTGGCCCGGCTCCTACGAGCAGTACTTC.